The clone carrying this TCR beta chain was observed a handful of times. Its antigen is unidentified. The CDR3 consists of 12 residues. Trimming pared 5 bases from V and 3 bases from J, leaving 9 bases between. The germline gives CDR1 DFQATT, CDR2 SNEGSKA (reference sequence). This record comes from a study of T cells after yellow fever vaccination. Study-level points and caveats: FACS-sorted repertoires could harbor abundant contaminating bulk-population clonotypes.

TCRdb ran MiXCR on the 5' RACE reads and lists one entry per CDR3 protein. Of approximately 550,000 distinct CDR3 sequences detected, roughly 21% appear once; the ten largest clones hold 14%. Here the sequenced sample was PBMCs, taken 15 days after the yellow fever booster vaccination. This chain uses TRBV20-1 with TRBJ2-3; perhaps TRBD2 as D (5 bases). The receptor was derived from a man aged 25-45 years who received the YFV17D yellow fever vaccine. CDR3 sequence: CSASTGTDTQYF. As DNA, the CDR3 is TGCAGTGCTTCTACGGGAACAGATACGCAGTATTTT.